This TCR beta chain was captured by sequencing in a study of CD8 T cells in Susac syndrome (dated by TCRdb to between 2019 and 2020). In the study overall: Among the Susac syndrome patients who were sequenced, clinically active disease was present in over 5 and clinical remission was observed in fewer than 10. Whether CD8+ T cell activation and differentiation in Susac syndrome was antigen driven was tested using repertoire sequencing. At blood withdrawal, Susac syndrome patients were either therapy-naive, taking corticosteroids (in some cases with IVIg as well), or taking IVIg alone. The study compared CD8+ T cell repertoire clonality among approximately twelve healthy donors, around 14 Susac syndrome patients and approximately 16 multiple sclerosis patients.

Results and caveats for the whole study, not just this receptor: CD8+ repertoires in Susac syndrome showed clonal expansion, which was highest in CD8+ TEMRA cells and was greater in clinically active patients than in remitting patients. Approximately 15 Susac-specific public clones were identified in the total CD8+ repertoire, and 5 or 6 Susac-specific public clones were identified in the CD8+ TEMRA repertoire. The TCR sequencing and HLA analysis was acknowledged to have included a relatively small number of individuals.

RNA was extracted using the RNeasy kit, and roughly 0.45 to 1 microgram was reverse transcribed with random hexamers. TCR beta CDR3 regions were amplified with the immunoSEQ multiplex PCR assay covering 54 Vbeta and 13 Jbeta segments. PCR amplification bias was corrected using a synthetic template baseline for primer optimization and computational correction. As for how the authors treated the data: Only productive sequences were kept, with reads annotated to V, D and J genes according to IMGT and analyzed in immunoSEQ Analyzer. Clonality was computed as one minus Shannon entropy normalized by log2 of the number of productive unique sequences. Public and private clones were assessed among the 100 most prevalent clones of each patient and control. A clone was defined as Susac-specific if it was absent from the healthy and MS cohorts, from roughly 1,000 published viral clones and from other ImmuneACCESS disease sequences. TCRdb trimmed public reads at Q25 via fastp, called clones via MiXCR and kept in-frame beta chains. For every CDR3 protein sequence, its rows merge into one entry that carries the most common genes and DNA. These V and J calls rely on TCRdb rather than the paper's analysis. The sample table shows approximately 190,000 distinct CDR3 sequences, and just under 95% are seen once. The ten biggest clones cover 0.15% to 0.2% of the sample.

Trimmed from V: 5 bases; trimmed from J: 1 base; junction bases lacking a gene match: 4. There are 15 amino acids in the CDR3, from cysteine to phenylalanine inclusive. Only CDR3 DNA remains: 45 bases, in frame from the first base. CDR1 and CDR2, per the germline V gene, are SGHTA and FQGTGA. Peripheral blood CD8+ and CD4+ T cells from healthy donors, Susac syndrome patients and multiple sclerosis patients were profiled using high-throughput TCR beta sequencing. Susac syndrome patients met recently defined diagnostic criteria for definite or probable disease. Bulk CD8+ and CD4+ T cells were purified by magnetic negative isolation, while CD8+ TEMRA cells were enriched using FACS. Blood was drawn into EDTA tubes, processed within 24 hours, and PBMCs were isolated by density gradient centrifugation. PBMCs destined for TCR sequencing were cryopreserved in liquid nitrogen and later thawed in a 37 °C water bath. A purity of at least 90% was achieved for sorted or isolated CD4+, CD8+ and CD8+ TEMRA cells.

Comments on this clonotype: Its antigen has not been determined. Nothing much larger sits one base from this clone, and base qualities are not available.

What was sequenced was CD8+ T cells from PBMCs. The source of this sequence is a human donor with Susac syndrome. The chain links TRBV7-3 with TRBJ1-1; TRBD1 aligns with 10 central bases. The DNA sequence is TGTGCCAGCAGCCAAGGGACAGGGGAGAACACTGAAGCTTTCTTT. Its translation is CASSQGTGENTEAFF.